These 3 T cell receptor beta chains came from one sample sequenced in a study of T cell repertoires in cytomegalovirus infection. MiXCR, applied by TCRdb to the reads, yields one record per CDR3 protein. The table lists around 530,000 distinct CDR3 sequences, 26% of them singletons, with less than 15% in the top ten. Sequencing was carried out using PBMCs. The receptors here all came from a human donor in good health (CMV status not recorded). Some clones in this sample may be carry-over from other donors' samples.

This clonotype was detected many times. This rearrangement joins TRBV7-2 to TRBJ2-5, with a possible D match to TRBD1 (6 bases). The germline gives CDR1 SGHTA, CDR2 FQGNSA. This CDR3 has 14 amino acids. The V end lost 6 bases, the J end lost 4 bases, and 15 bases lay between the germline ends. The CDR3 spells CASRQISRGETQYF. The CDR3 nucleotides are TGTGCCAGCAGACAGATATCCAGGGGAGAGACCCAGTACTTC.

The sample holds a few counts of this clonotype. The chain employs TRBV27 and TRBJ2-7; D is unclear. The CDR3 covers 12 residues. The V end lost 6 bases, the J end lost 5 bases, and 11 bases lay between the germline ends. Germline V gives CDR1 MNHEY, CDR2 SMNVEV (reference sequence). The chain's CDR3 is CASSPGYHEQYF. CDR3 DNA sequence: TGTGCCAGCAGCCCGGGCTACCACGAGCAGTACTTC.

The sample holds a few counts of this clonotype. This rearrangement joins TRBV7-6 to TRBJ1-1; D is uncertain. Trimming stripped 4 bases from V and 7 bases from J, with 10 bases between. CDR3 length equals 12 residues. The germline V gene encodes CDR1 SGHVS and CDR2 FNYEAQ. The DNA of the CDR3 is TGTGCCAGCAGCTCCTGGCTGGATGAAGCTTTCTTT. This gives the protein CASSSWLDEAFF. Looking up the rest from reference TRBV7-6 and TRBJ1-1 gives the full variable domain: GAGVSQSPRYKVTKRGQDVALRCDPISGHVSLYWYRQALGQGPEFLTYFNYEAQQDKSGLPNDRFSAERPEGSISTLTIQRTEQRDSAMYRCASSSWLDEAFFGQGTRLTVV.